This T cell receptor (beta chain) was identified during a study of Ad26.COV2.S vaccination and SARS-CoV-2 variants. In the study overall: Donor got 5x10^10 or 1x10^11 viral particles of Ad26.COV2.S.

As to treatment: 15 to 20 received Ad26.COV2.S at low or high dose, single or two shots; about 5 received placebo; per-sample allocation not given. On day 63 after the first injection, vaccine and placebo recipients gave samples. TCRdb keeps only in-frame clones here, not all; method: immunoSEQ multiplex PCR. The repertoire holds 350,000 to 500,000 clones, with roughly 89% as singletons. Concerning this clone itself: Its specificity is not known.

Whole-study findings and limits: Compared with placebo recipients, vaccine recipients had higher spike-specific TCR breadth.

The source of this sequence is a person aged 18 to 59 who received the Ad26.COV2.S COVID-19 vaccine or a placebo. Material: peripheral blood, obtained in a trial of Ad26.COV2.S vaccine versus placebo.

CDR3 sequence reads: CASSLRPGRDSPLHF. The CDR3 DNA is TGTGCCAGCAGCTTAAGACCGGGGAGAGATTCACCCCTCCACTTT. The chain employs TRBV11-3 and TRBJ1-6; D is unclear. Germline loops: CDR1 SGHNT, CDR2 YENEEA. The CDR3 extends over 15 amino acids. V was trimmed by 2 bases and J by 8 bases, leaving 13 bases between them.